This TCR beta chain was captured in a study of blood T cell repertoires in COVID-19. The wider study: The United States, Italy and Spain were the sources of the acute and convalescent COVID-19 samples.

Using immunoSEQ multiplex PCR, the repertoire was profiled, and TCRdb retains in-frame clones only, with some absent. Seen here are around 92,000 clones, roughly 82% observed once, and the top ten hold 25%. Points on this clone: The DNA is omitted, as the CDR3 cannot be located on it reliably, and the CDR3 follows TCRdb's listing.

The sequenced sample consisted of peripheral blood. The clonotype originates from a human donor in a cohort sampled during active COVID-19.

The CDR3 spells CASSKGGWGGGSYEQYF. This rearrangement joins TRBV21-1 to TRBJ2-7; the table's D call, TRBD1, was not checked against the DNA. TRBV21-1 is classified as a pseudogene. The CDR3 region is 17 residues in length, termini included.